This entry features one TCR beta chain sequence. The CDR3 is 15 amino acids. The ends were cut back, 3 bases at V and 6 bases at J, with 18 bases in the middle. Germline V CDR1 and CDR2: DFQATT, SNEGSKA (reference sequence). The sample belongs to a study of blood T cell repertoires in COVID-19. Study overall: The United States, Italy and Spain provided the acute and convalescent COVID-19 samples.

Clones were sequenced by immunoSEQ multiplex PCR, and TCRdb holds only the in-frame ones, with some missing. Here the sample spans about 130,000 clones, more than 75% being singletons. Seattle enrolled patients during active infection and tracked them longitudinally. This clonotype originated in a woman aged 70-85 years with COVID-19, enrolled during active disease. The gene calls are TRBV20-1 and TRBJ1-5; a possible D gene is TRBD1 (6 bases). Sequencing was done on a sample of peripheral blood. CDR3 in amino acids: CSASPVTGGSQPQHF. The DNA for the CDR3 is TGCAGTGCTAGTCCGGTGACAGGTGGAAGTCAGCCCCAGCATTTT.